Here is one TCR beta chain with its context. Its antigen target is currently unknown. No base qualities exist here, and no much larger clone lies one base off it. This record comes from a study of cytomegalovirus exposure and HLA in healthy donors (dated by TCRdb to 2016 to 2017). In the study overall: An earlier analysis of 587 of the donors reported about 300 Gb of sequence data and 95 million to 120 million unique TCR beta sequences obtained from about 179 million T cells. Every discovery cohort repertoire had been produced on one sequencing platform. The later analysis used no new phenotypic data to find candidate immune exposures, relying instead on TCR beta sequences and their occurrence across donors. Among some 410 genotyped donors of the cohort, an average of approximately 200,000 unique TCR beta nucleotide sequences was sequenced per donor, of which 15% to 20% were non-productive. Besides the first cohort of around 700 subjects, a separate validation cohort made up of 95 to 150 different subjects was used. Alongside the repertoire data, information on donor age, sex, ethnicity and CMV serostatus was compiled. Class I and class II HLA loci were covered by the typing at four-digit resolution. The study aimed to test whether cataloging public T cell receptors could reveal signatures of past pathogen exposure. An earlier analysis of fewer than 700 of the donors applied high-throughput TCR beta sequencing to assess whether each TCR beta V gene segment acted as functional or pseudogenic. Among the roughly 400 genotyped donors, around 81% belonged to the genetic ancestry cluster associated with self-reported Caucasian donors. To study patterns of TCR occurrence, a later analysis re-analyzed previously published TCR beta repertoires from under 750 donors and added high-resolution HLA genotyping. The study used immunosequencing to profile the T cell repertoires of under 700 subjects and linked those repertoires to cytomegalovirus serostatus. Typing coverage differed by locus: A, B, C, DRB1 and DQB1 were typed in roughly 620-630 donors, DQA1 in approximately 520, DPA1 in around 600, and DPB1 in roughly 450. In a later genetic analysis, genome-wide SNP genotypes for about three fifths of the roughly 670 donors were used, and that subset was treated as a discovery cohort. An early release that covered around 590 HLA-typed donors contained about 290 gigabases of sequencing data and 80 million or so unique TCR sequences. To predict cytomegalovirus infection status, the study combined high-throughput TCR immunosequencing, statistical association of individual TCRs with disease status, and machine learning. Four to six DR-DQ haplotypes were handled as single units for association and clustering because linkage in the cohort was strong.

After removal of 6 bases from V and 4 bases from J, the junction retains 2 bases not matched to a gene. CDR1 and CDR2 are read off the germline V gene (reference sequence) as MNHNY and SVGAGI. The CDR3, cysteine through phenylalanine, is 13 amino acids long. The CDR3 DNA has 39 bases and is translated from base 1. The cohort consisted of 650 to 850 healthy bone marrow donors. Cohort members were all nominally healthy when sampled, although unrecorded immune exposures were likely present. The donor was CMV seropositive and belonged to the group of some 290 seropositive cohort members. A peripheral blood sample was collected from each donor, and TCR beta sequencing was performed on peripheral blood mononuclear cells. The Qiagen DNeasy Blood Extraction Kit was used to extract genomic DNA from the blood cell samples. Library preparation employed the immunoSEQ multiplex PCR assay. For the multiplex PCR, a mixture combining 60 forward primers for TCR Vbeta segments and 13 reverse primers for TCR Jbeta segments was used. Amplification of the CDR3 region of rearranged TCR beta genes was performed with a multiplex PCR assay on genomic DNA. The Illumina HiSeq System was used to sequence the amplified TCR beta libraries as 87-base-pair reads. Processing in the source paper ran as follows. In a later analysis, 70 million to 95 million unique TCR beta chains were counted across the approximately 670 repertoires, and around 10 million of these chains were shared by at least two donors. Raw reads were error-corrected and collapsed into unique sequences by a nearest-neighbor algorithm in which closely related sequences were merged to remove PCR and sequencing errors. V, D and J gene segments were assigned by aligning CDR3 sequences to IMGT reference sequences. For a sequence to be retained, at least a six-nucleotide match to both a V gene segment and a J gene segment was required. Rearrangements were classified as productive when the CDR3 lacked stop codons and remained in frame with V and J, and all other rearrangements were classified as non-productive. CDR3 was defined by IMGT convention, running from the second conserved V-encoded cysteine to the conserved J-encoded phenylalanine. The earlier analysis of about 570 of the donors excluded any sequence lacking an unambiguous match to a single V gene segment. An earlier analysis of 500 to 700 of the donors classified V segments as functional when productive rearrangements were above 56.7% and as segregating when the standard deviation between donors was above 5%. A statistical classification framework was built to diagnose cytomegalovirus status from the catalog of TCR beta chain sequences. In a later analysis, V and J genes were assigned by comparing TCR nucleotide sequences against IMGT/GENE-DB human TR gene sequences. Using the TCRdist pipeline, a later analysis assigned CDR3 sequences along with most-parsimonious VDJ recombination scenarios. In a later analysis, each TCR beta chain was defined by its CDR3 amino acid sequence together with its V-gene family, and reads lacking a unique V-gene family were excluded. As a way to deal with suspected cross-contamination and a sequencing artifact, a later analysis dropped over 550 nucleotide sequences that were highly shared and had low generation probability. In a later analysis, a clonal expansion index for each public chain was calculated from normalized within-repertoire ranks of inferred template counts. Generation probabilities in a later analysis came from a VDJ recombination model fitted to out-of-frame rearrangements, and those results were checked against IGoR. In a later analysis, TCR-TCR, TCR-HLA and TCR-CMV co-occurrence was scored with hypergeometric tests, and a repertoire-size bias correction was applied to TCR pairs. A later analysis estimated false discovery rates by permuting HLA or CMV assignments 20 times. In a later analysis, co-occurring TCRs were grouped using DBSCAN, and TCRdist sequence similarity was added for clustering within HLA-allele-positive subsets. For co-occurrence clustering, repertoires with fewer than 30,000 or more than 120,000 public chains were excluded, along with a handful of repertoires with anomalous nucleotide sharing. Drawn from immuneACCESS, this table holds only the in-frame rearrangements with V and J called that TCRdb kept. Clones are partly lost; checked studies trace under half to an unresolved V gene and leave the rest unexplained. V and J calls plus clone size are reproduced from that table; the DNA served to infer D and trimming. The sample has fewer than 250,000 clones on record, over 80% of them singletons. In total, the top ten clones hold about a tenth of the sample.

The investigation overall reported the following: Assigning TCR associations to individual alleles was difficult when HLA alleles, especially DR and DQ, strongly co-occurred. In a later genetic analysis, a missense DCLRE1C variant was associated with V-gene and J-gene trimming of TCR beta chains, and the association was replicated in an independent cohort. Compared with the roughly 720-donor mean, donors in an Asian-associated ancestry cluster had fewer N-insertions in productive TCRs, according to a later genetic analysis. The authors suggested that the approach could potentially be generalized to other disease states and immunological phenotypes. Because counts were too low, roughly 18 rarely observed V segments, including chromosome 9 orphons, were left out of the earlier analysis of some 640 of the donors. Broadly in line with IMGT annotations, most TCR beta V segments showed up in productive rearrangements about 87% or about 30% of the time in an earlier analysis of several hundred of the donors. A total of 164 TCR beta chains were listed by the study as associated with cytomegalovirus. While some public TCRs were present in many individuals, most TCR sequences turned up only very rarely across donors. The cohort was sequenced for TCR beta chains only, and without alpha or paired-chain data the features that could be detected were limited. A few of the identified cytomegalovirus-associated TCR beta chains were confirmed in vitro to be specific for cytomegalovirus antigens. For the cohort, immune exposure information was limited to CMV serostatus. Correlated functional status among segregating V segments might be attributable to linkage disequilibrium, but an unknown experimental factor could not be ruled out. In both the original and validation cohorts, the classifier was reported to diagnose cytomegalovirus status with high specificity and sensitivity. In a later analysis, TCR association rates were found to vary across HLA loci, with the most associated TCRs seen for DRB1 alleles and the fewest for HLA-C alleles. The 87-base-pair reads could not distinguish some IMGT-functional V segments, including TRBV6-2 and TRBV6-3, so those segments were excluded. In a later analysis, HLA-associated TCR beta chains were found to be more clonally expanded and to have lower generation probabilities than equally common non-associated chains. In a later analysis, several top co-occurrence clusters were reported to appear linked to parvovirus B19, influenza, CMV and Epstein-Barr virus. HLA typing was unavailable for some donors at each locus, so association tests used only the typed subset. A cluster of highly shared sequence variants was judged likely to be a technical artifact of the sequencing pipeline. A later analysis associated 15,000 to 20,000 TCR beta sequences with specific HLA alleles at a false discovery rate of 0.05. According to a later analysis, most CMV-associated TCR beta chains appeared to be HLA-restricted, and the HLA associations seemed to be driven largely by CMV exposure. Roughly uniform sequencing depth across donors was assumed in presence/absence analyses, although this assumption may not hold. A further reported finding was that TCR beta sequences accurately predicted the HLA-A and HLA-B alleles for most subjects in the first cohort.

The chain uses TRBV6-6 and TRBJ2-2, with 7 bases in between that match TRBD1. The origin of this receptor is a woman between 45 and 60 years old in good health and CMV-seropositive. Material for sequencing was PBMCs. The CDR3 corresponds to CASRTGATGELFF. The nucleotide sequence reads TGTGCCAGCAGAACAGGGGCCACCGGGGAGCTGTTTTTT.